A selection of T cell receptor beta chains follows, all from one sample in a study of blood T cells in healthy people across ages. TCRdb recomputed calls from the 5' RACE reads with MiXCR, one row per CDR3 protein. The sample gives over 600,000 distinct CDR3 sequences, approximately 60% of which show up once; about 26% is in the top ten. Source material: blood. The receptors were gathered from a man aged 35-49 years in good health. Each CDR3 is given with its conserved first and last residue. Each record gives: J gene, clone size, D gene, V gene, CDR3 length, CDR3 DNA, CDR3 protein. The D gene is left open where the match is weak. Size values are once, few and many counts, or a class for expanded clones, and some rows have none.

j_gene: TRBJ2-7
abundance: few
d_gene: TRBD1
v_gene: TRBV7-2
len: 16
CDR3nt: TGTGCCAGCAGCCCCATCTCGACAGGGGGCAGCTACGAGCAGTACTTC
CDR3aa: CASSPISTGGSYEQYF

j_gene: TRBJ2-5
abundance: NA
d_gene: NA
v_gene: TRBV7-6
len: 14
CDR3nt: TGTGCCAGCAGCGCCGCGGTCTTCCAAGAGACCCAGTACTTC
CDR3aa: CASSAAVFQETQYF

j_gene: TRBJ2-7
abundance: NA
d_gene: NA
v_gene: TRBV6-2/TRBV6-3
len: 17
CDR3nt: TGTGCCAGCAGTTACCGCGTAGGTACGGGACTCTCCTACGAGCAGTACTTC
CDR3aa: CASSYRVGTGLSYEQYF

j_gene: TRBJ2-7
abundance: once
d_gene: NA
v_gene: TRBV20-1
len: 14
CDR3nt: TGCAGTGCTAGAGATTCGGGATCATACTACGAGCAGTACTTC
CDR3aa: CSARDSGSYYEQYF

j_gene: TRBJ2-7
abundance: NA
d_gene: NA
v_gene: TRBV27
len: 16
CDR3nt: TGTGCCAGTAGTCCATCGGTGGGGTTTGGGTCCAATGAGCAGTACTTC
CDR3aa: CASSPSVGFGSNEQYF

j_gene: TRBJ1-1
abundance: NA
d_gene: NA
v_gene: TRBV28
len: 12
CDR3nt: TGTGCCAGCAGGTCGGGTAACACTGAAGCTTTCTTT
CDR3aa: CASRSGNTEAFF

j_gene: TRBJ2-7
abundance: few
d_gene: TRBD2
v_gene: TRBV29-1
len: 14
CDR3nt: TGCAGCGTTGTCTCCGGGAGGACCTCCTACGAGCAGTACTTC
CDR3aa: CSVVSGRTSYEQYF

j_gene: TRBJ2-1
abundance: NA
d_gene: TRBD1
v_gene: TRBV6-2/TRBV6-3
len: 15
CDR3nt: TGTGCCAGCAGTTCGTCAGGGGGTGATATCAATGAGCAGTTCTTC
CDR3aa: CASSSSGGDINEQFF

j_gene: TRBJ2-5
abundance: few
d_gene: TRBD1
v_gene: TRBV9
len: 15
CDR3nt: TGTGCCAGCAGCAACCGGGACAGGGTACAAGAGACCCAGTACTTC
CDR3aa: CASSNRDRVQETQYF

j_gene: TRBJ1-5
abundance: few
d_gene: TRBD1
v_gene: TRBV12-3/TRBV12-4
len: 16
CDR3nt: TGTGCCAGCAGTTCCACAGGACAGGGGGCGATCCAGCCCCAGCATTTT
CDR3aa: CASSSTGQGAIQPQHF

j_gene: TRBJ1-2
abundance: few
d_gene: TRBD1
v_gene: TRBV15
len: 15
CDR3nt: TGTGCCACCAGCAGAGGACAGGGCCCCAACTATGGCTACACCTTC
CDR3aa: CATSRGQGPNYGYTF

j_gene: TRBJ1-2
abundance: few
d_gene: TRBD1
v_gene: TRBV7-2
len: 13
CDR3nt: TGTGCCAGCAGCCCGGACAGGGATGGTGGCTACACCTTC
CDR3aa: CASSPDRDGGYTF

j_gene: TRBJ2-6
abundance: NA
d_gene: NA
v_gene: TRBV24-1
len: 16
CDR3nt: TGTGCCACCGGAACAACAATTCCCTCTGGGGCCAACGTCCTGACTTTC
CDR3aa: CATGTTIPSGANVLTF

j_gene: TRBJ2-3
abundance: few
d_gene: NA
v_gene: TRBV9
len: 14
CDR3nt: TGTGCCAGCAGCTTACAGGGACTGGGGGATACGCAGTATTTT
CDR3aa: CASSLQGLGDTQYF

j_gene: TRBJ2-5
abundance: NA
d_gene: NA
v_gene: TRBV11-2
len: 13
CDR3nt: TGTGCCAGCAGCTTATGGGAGGAAGAGACCCAGTACTTC
CDR3aa: CASSLWEEETQYF

j_gene: TRBJ2-5
abundance: NA
d_gene: NA
v_gene: TRBV3-1
len: 16
CDR3nt: TGTGCCAGCAGCCTATCGACCCCGGGTCGTCAAGAGACCCAGTACTTC
CDR3aa: CASSLSTPGRQETQYF